This T cell receptor beta chain originates from a study of CD8 T cells in ankylosing spondylitis. Notes on the study in general: Previously reported in reactive arthritis synovial fluid and blood were some of the motif variants. Disease-linked clones displayed a CD8+ phenotype and appeared relatively rarely in peripheral blood. Researchers reportedly found disease-linked clones significantly enriched in matched ankylosing spondylitis synovial fluid. Characteristic, it appeared, of ankylosing spondylitis blood was a TCR beta motif of about eight highly homologous variants.

Quantitative 5'-RACE with molecular barcodes produced the TCR beta libraries. TCRdb re-derived calls from the 5' RACE reads in MiXCR, one entry per CDR3 protein. The sample has a few hundred thousand distinct CDR3 sequences, approximately 20% seen once. The CDR3 contains 16 residues. Looked up from germline, CDR1 is MGHRA and CDR2 is YSYEKL. With 0 bases removed from V and 3 bases from J, the gap between germline ends came to 14 bases. As concerns this clonotype: The antigen is undetermined.

The genes are TRBV4-1 and TRBJ2-5, with D tentatively TRBD2 (6 bases). This TCR derives from a male donor with ankylosing spondylitis. Sequencing used blood, either unsorted or a sorted T cell fraction (not recorded which). The CDR3 DNA is TGCGCCAGCAGCCAAGATAAAATCTTAGCGGAAGAGACCCAGTACTTC. This sequence encodes CASSQDKILAEETQYF.